The present TCR beta chain was sequenced within a study of blood T cell repertoires in COVID-19. Resolution of symptoms, clearance, or two negative PCRs was present in recovered Cohort 3 donors. CDR3 length: 15 residues. Trimming pared 6 bases from V and 8 bases from J, leaving 22 bases between. Germline assignment: CDR1 SNHLY and CDR2 FYNNEI. Here immunoSEQ multiplex PCR was the method, and the copy in TCRdb shows in-frame clones only, minus some. The sample includes hundreds of thousands of clones, around 85% of them seen just once. The sample consisted of PBMCs or T cells enriched from blood (not recorded which). The chain recombines TRBV2 with TRBJ1-2; D gene ambiguous. The sequence derives from a middle-aged woman who had recovered from COVID-19. The CDR3, as DNA: TGTGCCAGCAGGCTATTCGGGATGTTAGCATTCGGCTACACCTTC. It is translated as CASRLFGMLAFGYTF. Combining the CDR3 with reference TRBV2 and TRBJ1-2 gives the whole variable domain EPEVTQTPSHQVTQMGQEVILRCVPISNHLYFYWYRQILGQKVEFLVSFYNNEISEKSEIFDDQFSVERPDGSNFTLKIRSTKLEDSAMYFCASRLFGMLAFGYTFGSGTRLTVV.